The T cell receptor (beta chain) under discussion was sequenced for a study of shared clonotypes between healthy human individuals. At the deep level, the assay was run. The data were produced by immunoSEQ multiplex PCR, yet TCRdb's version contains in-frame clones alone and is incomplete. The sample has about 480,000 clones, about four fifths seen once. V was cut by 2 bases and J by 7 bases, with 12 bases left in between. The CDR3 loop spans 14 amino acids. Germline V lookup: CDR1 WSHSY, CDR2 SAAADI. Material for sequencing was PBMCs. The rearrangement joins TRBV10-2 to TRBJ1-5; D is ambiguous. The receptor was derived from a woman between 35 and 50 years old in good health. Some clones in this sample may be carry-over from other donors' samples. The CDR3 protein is CASSETKLLQPQHF. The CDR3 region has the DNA TGCGCCAGCAGTGAGACAAAACTTTTACAGCCCCAGCATTTT.